Given below is one TCR beta chain in context. Other DNA sequences in the sample encode the same CDR3. Those enrolled, adults aged roughly 18 to 89 years, came from roughly 22 US areas. Either two negative PCRs, clearance, or symptom resolution qualified Cohort 3 donors as recovered. This specimen belongs to a study of blood T cell repertoires in COVID-19. In the study overall: The United States, Italy and Spain were the sources of the acute and convalescent COVID-19 samples. Sample material is recorded as cDNA or gDNA derived from T cells, B-cell-depleted T cells, or PBMCs.

Using immunoSEQ multiplex PCR, the repertoire was profiled, and TCRdb retains in-frame clones only, with some absent. The table lists fewer than 200,000 clones, approximately 86% of them singletons. The CDR3 is 13 residues long. The ends lost 6 bases at V and 3 bases at J; junction bases unmatched: 3. The V gene's germline CDR1 is LNHDA and CDR2 SQIVND (reference sequence). The sample comprised PBMCs or T cells enriched from blood (not recorded which). This receptor was identified in a man between 60 and 75 years old who had recovered from COVID-19. V gene TRBV19 combines with J gene TRBJ1-1; TRBD1 matches 8 bases. The CDR3 reads CASSSTGDTEAFF. In DNA form, the CDR3 reads TGTGCCAGTAGCTCGACAGGGGACACTGAAGCTTTCTTT.